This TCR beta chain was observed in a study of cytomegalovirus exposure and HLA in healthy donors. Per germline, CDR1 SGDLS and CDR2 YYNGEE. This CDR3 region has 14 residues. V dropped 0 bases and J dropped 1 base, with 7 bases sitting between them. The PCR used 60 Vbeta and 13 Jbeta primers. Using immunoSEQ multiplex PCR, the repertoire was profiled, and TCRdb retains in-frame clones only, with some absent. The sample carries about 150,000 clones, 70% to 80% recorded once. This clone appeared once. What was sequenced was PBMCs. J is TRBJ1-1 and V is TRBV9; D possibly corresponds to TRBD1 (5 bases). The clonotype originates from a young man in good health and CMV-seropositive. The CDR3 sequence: CASSVGGTNTEAFF. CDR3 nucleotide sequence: TGTGCCAGCAGCGTAGGCGGGACGAACACTGAAGCTTTCTTT.